This entry lists 14 T cell receptor beta chains sequenced from one sample in a study of shared clonotypes between healthy human individuals. Sequenced by immunoSEQ multiplex PCR; TCRdb stores in-frame clones only, minus some. The sample holds 2 million to 2.5 million clones, approximately 96% seen once. Sample: naive CD4+ T cells sorted from blood. Sample subset: CD45RA+ positively selected. These receptors all stem from a man younger than 35 in good health.

The V gene is TRBV1, the J gene TRBJ2-5; the table names TRBD2, a call not compared with the DNA. TRBV1 is an annotated pseudogene. This CDR3 has 16 residues. The CDR3 sequence is CTSSGTSGRPGETQYF. The CDR3 nucleotides are TGCACCAGCAGCGGGACTAGCGGGAGGCCCGGGGAGACCCAGTACTTC.

The CDR3: CASSVGVSYNEQFF. The CDR3 DNA is TGTGCCAGCAGTGTTGGGGTGTCCTACAATGAGCAGTTCTTC. The chain employs TRBV25-1 and TRBJ2-1, with D unclear. Trimming took 4 bases from V and 1 from J, leaving 8 bases between them. CDR1 and CDR2 (germline): MGHDK, SYGVNS. The CDR3 is 14 amino acids.

V is TRBV9 and J is TRBJ2-5; 13 bases align to TRBD2. The length of the CDR3 is 16 residues. The germline V gene encodes CDR1 SGDLS and CDR2 YYNGEE. The ends lost 0 bases at V and 5 bases at J; junction bases unmatched: 4. Here the CDR3 reads CASSVAGTSGVETQYF. DNA for the CDR3: TGTGCCAGCAGCGTAGCTGGGACTAGCGGGGTGGAGACCCAGTACTTC.

This chain connects TRBV2 to TRBJ1-4, with a possible D match to TRBD1 (5 bases). V lost 8 bases and J lost 0, with 13 bases in between. Germline-derived CDR1 and CDR2 are SNHLY and FYNNEI. The CDR3 is made up of 15 amino acids. The CDR3 DNA sequence: TGTGCCAGCCACCCCACGGGGGCAACTAATGAAAAACTGTTTTTT. This gives the protein CASHPTGATNEKLFF.

This sequence joins TRBV30 and TRBJ1-1, with D maybe TRBD1 (6 bases). V lost 3 bases and J lost 1, with 15 bases in between. The CDR3 loop spans 15 amino acids. CDR1 is GTSNPN, CDR2 SVGIG, per germline (reference sequence). CDR3 DNA: TGTGCCTGGAGCGGGTGGAGGGGGTGGAACACTGAAGCTTTCTTT. Translating gives CAWSGWRGWNTEAFF.

The DNA of the CDR3 is TGTGCCAGTAGTCGACTAGCGGGAGGCACCTACGAGCAGTACTTC. It yields the protein CASSRLAGGTYEQYF. This rearrangement joins TRBV19 to TRBJ2-7; TRBD2 matches at 13 bases. Germline trimming cut 5 bases from V and 2 bases from J; bases unmatched to any gene: 3. Germline CDR1 LNHDA, CDR2 SQIVND (reference sequence). The CDR3 consists of 15 residues.

The chain carries TRBV10-2 and TRBJ2-1, with D perhaps being TRBD1 or TRBD2 (6 bases each). The V end was cut by 11 bases, the J end by 7 bases, with 15 bases between. This CDR3 contains 12 residues. In germline, CDR1 is WSHSY, CDR2 SAAADI. CDR3 DNA sequence: TGCGCCTCCCGACAGGAGGGGAATGAGCAGTTCTTC. This encodes CASRQEGNEQFF.

This chain uses TRBV5-4 with TRBJ1-4, with a weak D call TRBD1 (6 bases). Trimming took 4 bases from V and 7 from J, leaving 14 bases between them. The CDR3 is made up of 14 amino acids. From germline, CDR1 is SGHNT and CDR2 YYREEE (reference sequence). The DNA for the CDR3 is TGTGCCAGCAGCCCCGGGACAAGAGGTGAAAAACTGTTTTTT. Translated: CASSPGTRGEKLFF.

The chain uses TRBV6-1 and TRBJ2-5; TRBD1 agrees at 7 bases. V gave up 6 bases and J gave up 1 base; unmatched junction bases: 5. This CDR3 has 14 residues. Germline V gives CDR1 MNHNS, CDR2 SASEGT. The CDR3: CASRLTGTQETQYF. The CDR3 DNA follows: TGTGCCAGCAGATTGACAGGGACCCAAGAGACCCAGTACTTC.

CDR3 DNA sequence: TGCGCCAGCAGTTTCTGGACAGGGGGCACCGGGGAGCTGTTTTTT. Encoded protein: CASSFWTGGTGELFF. The chain is built from TRBV5-1 and TRBJ2-2; TRBD1 matches 10 bases. V lost 5 bases to trimming and J lost 4 bases; unmatched junction nucleotides: 5. The CDR3 is 15 residues long. CDR1 and CDR2 (germline): SGHRS, YFSETQ.

This chain joins TRBV5-5 and TRBJ1-6, with 9 bases that match TRBD1. This CDR3 contains 15 residues. The V and J ends lost 4 bases and 9 bases, in that order; junction bases with no gene match: 8. The germline V gene encodes CDR1 SGHKS and CDR2 YYEKEE (reference sequence). Written as DNA, the CDR3 is TGTGCCAGCAGCCAAGGGACAGGGTCGGGTTCACCCCTCCACTTT. The encoded protein is CASSQGTGSGSPLHF. The full variable domain, in which reference TRBV5-5 and TRBJ1-6 provide the parts outside the CDR3, is DAGVTQSPTHLIKTRGQQVTLRCSPISGHKSVSWYQQVLGQGPQFIFQYYEKEERGRGNFPDRFSARQFPNYSSELNVNALLLGDSALYLCASSQGTGSGSPLHFGNGTRLTVT.

The rearrangement links TRBV27 to TRBJ2-4, with D tentatively TRBD2 (6 bases). This CDR3 is built from 14 residues. Trimming removed 4 bases at V and 8 bases at J, with 15 bases between. Germline CDR1 MNHEY, CDR2 SMNVEV (reference sequence). The CDR3 is CASSSGRTGDIQYF. The CDR3 nucleotides read TGTGCCAGCAGTTCGGGACGAACGGGGGACATTCAGTACTTC.

V and J are TRBV6-6 and TRBJ2-7, with TRBD1 identical over 7 bases. Germline V gene sequence: CDR1 MNHNY, CDR2 SVGAGI (reference sequence). The CDR3 contains 16 residues. Trimming took 0 bases from V and 0 from J; bases not matched to a gene: 5. Written as DNA, the CDR3 is TGTGCCAGCAGTTACTCCCCCGGGACAGCCTCCTACGAGCAGTACTTC. Translated, it gives CASSYSPGTASYEQYF.

The chain is built from TRBV10-3 and TRBJ1-5; 7 positions match TRBD1. The J segment lost 7 bases and the V segment lost 3 bases, leaving 6 bases of the junction unmatched. There are 14 residues in the CDR3. The germline CDR1 and CDR2 sequences are ENHRY and SYGVKD. The CDR3 DNA follows: TGTGCCATCAGTGACAGGGGGTTCGGGCAGCCCCAGCATTTT. Amino acids: CAISDRGFGQPQHF.